The entry below gives a single T cell receptor (beta chain) sequence along with its context. Profiled with immunoSEQ multiplex PCR; TCRdb holds only in-frame clones, not every one. The repertoire holds about 100,000 clones, with around 93% as singletons. Trimming cost V 1 base and J 3 bases, with 10 bases left between them. Germline CDR1 is SGHTA and CDR2 is FQGNSA. The CDR3 totals 15 residues. These data belong to a study of T cell changes during pregnancy in multiple sclerosis. This material consisted of peripheral blood, taken after pregnancy. The V call is TRBV7-2, the J call TRBJ1-5; D gene uncertain. This receptor was taken from a female donor with multiple sclerosis, enrolled in a pregnancy study. The CDR3 loop is CASSLESGVNQPQHF. The CDR3 DNA sequence: TGTGCCAGCAGCTTAGAGAGTGGAGTCAATCAGCCCCAGCATTTT.